Listed below are T cell receptor beta chains from one sample, sequenced in a study of Ad26.COV2.S vaccination and SARS-CoV-2 variants. Assay used: immunoSEQ multiplex PCR; TCRdb lists only in-frame clones, some missing. The sample has around 340,000 clones, around 88% seen once. The input for sequencing was peripheral blood, taken in a trial of Ad26.COV2.S vaccine versus placebo. These receptors originate from a person between 18 and 65 years old who received the Ad26.COV2.S COVID-19 vaccine or a placebo. The CDR3 runs from the conserved cysteine through the conserved F or W. A D gene is named only where the DNA matches it firmly. Clone size appears in some rows only: once, few, many, or a class for an expanded clone.

J gene	clone size	D gene	V gene	CDR3 DNA	CDR3 protein
TRBJ2-1	NA	TRBD2	TRBV7-2	TGTGCCAGCGTGCCATACGCAGGACTAGCAATTGCTAATGAGCAGTTCTTC	CASVPYAGLAIANEQFF
TRBJ2-7	NA	TRBD1	TRBV5-4	TGTGCCAGCAGCTCGGGGGGACAGGGGCTCTACGAGCAGTACTTC	CASSSGGQGLYEQYF
TRBJ2-5	NA	TRBD2	TRBV5-1	TGCGCCAGCAGCTTGGCCTTGCGGGAGGGCCTTGAGACCCAGTACTTC	CASSLALREGLETQYF
TRBJ1-2	NA	NA	TRBV10-3	TGTGCCATCAGTGCTCGGGTTACTAACTATGGCTACACCTTC	CAISARVTNYGYTF
TRBJ1-3	NA	NA	TRBV2	TGTGCCAGCAGTGAATCATATGGAAACACCATATATTTT	CASSESYGNTIYF
TRBJ2-1	NA	NA	TRBV11-1	TGTGCCAGCAGCACATACCCCTCGGGACTGGGGAATGAGCAGTTCTTC	CASSTYPSGLGNEQFF
TRBJ2-7	NA	NA	TRBV7-8	TGTGCCAGCAGCCCCCCCAACCATTCCTACGAGCAGTACTTC	CASSPPNHSYEQYF
TRBJ2-2	NA	TRBD2	TRBV3-1/TRBV3-2	TGTGCCAGCAGCCAAGATGGGATAGCGGGGGGGAACACCGGGGAGCTGTTTTTT	CASSQDGIAGGNTGELFF
TRBJ2-5	NA	NA	TRBV29-1	TGCAGCGTTGATGCCGCATCACGGGGGGAGACCCAGTACTTC	CSVDAASRGETQYF
TRBJ1-1	NA	NA	TRBV4-3	TGCGCCAGCAGCCGAGGGCCGGCCATGAACACTGAAGCTTTCTTT	CASSRGPAMNTEAFF
TRBJ2-7	NA	NA	TRBV12-3/TRBV12-4	TGTGCCAGCAGTCCCTCACTCTACGAGCAGTACTTC	CASSPSLYEQYF
TRBJ2-1	many	NA	TRBV19	TGTGCCAGCGCACAGGACGCGTACAATGAGCAGTTCTTC	CASAQDAYNEQFF
TRBJ2-1	NA	NA	TRBV7-3	TGTGCCAGCAGCTTAACGCTAGTAGGTGAGCAGTTCTTC	CASSLTLVGEQFF
TRBJ1-4	NA	TRBD1	TRBV4-2	TGTGCCAGCAGCCAAGGGCAGACAGGGTCGAGTGAAAAACTGTTTTTT	CASSQGQTGSSEKLFF
TRBJ2-1	few	NA	TRBV20-1	TGCAGTGCTAGTCCCGGGAGCAGGTACAATGAGCAGTTCTTC	CSASPGSRYNEQFF
TRBJ1-5	NA	NA	TRBV6-5	TGTGCCAGCAATCCGACAGTTAGCAATCAGCCCCAGCATTTT	CASNPTVSNQPQHF
TRBJ1-3	NA	NA	TRBV7-9	TGTGCCAGCAACTCTCTGAGCTCTGGAAACACCATATATTTT	CASNSLSSGNTIYF
TRBJ2-7	NA	TRBD1	TRBV7-9	TGTGCCAGCAGCTCCCGACAGGGAATGTTTTCGGAGCAGTACTTC	CASSSRQGMFSEQYF
TRBJ1-1	few	NA	TRBV6-5	TGTGCCAGCAGGAGGACCAGTGGCACTGAAGCTTTCTTT	CASRRTSGTEAFF
TRBJ1-4	NA	TRBD1	TRBV4-2	TGTGCCAGCAGCGCCTGGACAGGGAATAATGAAAAACTGTTTTTT	CASSAWTGNNEKLFF
TRBJ2-2	NA	TRBD1	TRBV4-3	TGCGCCAGCAGCCAAGTGTTTGGACCAGGGGGCGGGGAGCTGTTTTTT	CASSQVFGPGGGELFF
TRBJ2-3	once	TRBD2	TRBV24-1	TGTGCCACCAGTGATCTGGGCGGCGGGAGGATATTAGATACGCAGTATTTT	CATSDLGGGRILDTQYF
TRBJ1-5	NA	TRBD1	TRBV5-4	TGTGCCAGCAGCTTGAGGCAGGGGGATCAGCCCCAGCATTTT	CASSLRQGDQPQHF
TRBJ1-2	few	NA	TRBV13	TGTGCCAGCAGCTTAGGCGTGACAGACCGGTGGGCCTATGGCTACACCTTC	CASSLGVTDRWAYGYTF
TRBJ2-7	NA	TRBD2	TRBV28	TGTGCCAGCAGTTTAGGGCTAGCGGGAGGAAGGTTCTCCTACGAGCAGTACTTC	CASSLGLAGGRFSYEQYF
TRBJ2-1	NA	TRBD1	TRBV19	TGTGCCAGTAGTCCACACGCAGGGGGCCAGCAGTTCTTC	CASSPHAGGQQFF
TRBJ1-4	NA	NA	TRBV18	TGTGCCAGCTCACCACAGGAGAGGGTCGATGAAAAACTGTTTTTT	CASSPQERVDEKLFF
TRBJ1-2	NA	NA	TRBV6-5	TGTGCCAGCAGGGACGGGACGGGAAACTATGGCTACACCTTC	CASRDGTGNYGYTF
TRBJ2-1	NA	NA	TRBV28	TGTGCCAGCAGTCGCCCCCTCATCTCCTACAATGAGCAGTTCTTC	CASSRPLISYNEQFF
TRBJ1-4	NA	NA	TRBV28	TGTGCCAGCAGGGACCGCAGGGGCTGGGAAAAACTGTTTTTT	CASRDRRGWEKLFF
TRBJ1-5	NA	NA	TRBV28	TGTGCCAGCCGGGGAGGGGGCAATCAGCCCCAGCATTTT	CASRGGGNQPQHF
TRBJ1-4	NA	NA	TRBV4-2	TGTGCCAGCAGCCAACAACAGGAAATTGGAGAAAAACTGTTTTTT	CASSQQQEIGEKLFF
TRBJ2-3	NA	TRBD2	TRBV4-3	TGCGCCAGCAGCCAAGGACTAGCGGGAAGCACAGATACGCAGTATTTT	CASSQGLAGSTDTQYF
TRBJ2-2	few	TRBD2	TRBV6-2/TRBV6-3	TGTGCCAGCAGTTGGACTAGCGGGAGCACCGGGGAGCTGTTTTTT	CASSWTSGSTGELFF
TRBJ2-1	NA	TRBD2	TRBV7-8	TGTGCCAGCAGGCAAACTAGCGTCCCCCATGAGCAGTTCTTC	CASRQTSVPHEQFF
TRBJ2-5	NA	TRBD1	TRBV11-1	TGTGCCAGCAGCCCCCAGGGGGCGATGGAGACCCAGTACTTC	CASSPQGAMETQYF
TRBJ1-1	NA	TRBD1	TRBV28	TGTGCCAGCAGGGGACAGGGGAACACTGAAGCTTTCTTT	CASRGQGNTEAFF
TRBJ2-1	NA	NA	TRBV1	TGCACCAGCAGCCAGCCCGGGACTAGGAGTAGCGGTGAGCAGTTCTTC	CTSSQPGTRSSGEQFF
TRBJ2-1	NA	TRBD1	TRBV19	TGTGCCAGTAAAACCGGGACAGCGGCCCTCAATGAGCAGTTCTTC	CASKTGTAALNEQFF
TRBJ2-7	NA	NA	TRBV6-5	TGTGCCAGCAGCCTGACTCAATACGAGCAGTACTTC	CASSLTQYEQYF
TRBJ2-7	NA	NA	TRBV4-2	TGTGCCAGCAGCCCGGCCCGGTTAACCTACGAGCAGTACTTC	CASSPARLTYEQYF
TRBJ2-1	NA	TRBD2	TRBV19	TGTGCCAGTAGTTTCCTTAGCGGGAGGAGGGAGTTTGGGCAGTTCTTC	CASSFLSGRREFGQFF
TRBJ2-1	NA	NA	TRBV4-3	TGCGCCAGCAGCCAATCACGGGGGCACAATGAGCAGTTCTTC	CASSQSRGHNEQFF
TRBJ1-1	NA	NA	TRBV12-5	TGTGCTAGTGGTTTGGATACCGAGACTGAAGCTTTCTTT	CASGLDTETEAFF
TRBJ2-2	once	TRBD1	TRBV10-3	TGTGCCATCAATCTTGGGACAGGGGGCTTGAACACCGGGGAGCTGTTTTTT	CAINLGTGGLNTGELFF
TRBJ2-3	NA	TRBD2	TRBV7-7	TGTGCCAGCAGCTTGGGTACTAGCGGCACAGATACGCAGTATTTT	CASSLGTSGTDTQYF
TRBJ2-2	NA	TRBD1	TRBV9	TGTGCCAGCAGGGAAGGGGGCGCCGGCACCGGGGAGCTGTTTTTT	CASREGGAGTGELFF
TRBJ1-6	NA	TRBD1	TRBV2	TGTGCCAGCATCAGGGACAGGGAGAATTCACCCCTCCACTTT	CASIRDRENSPLHF
TRBJ1-1	NA	NA	TRBV7-6	TGTGCCAGCAGCTTAACGCACAGGACCCATTCTGAAGCTTTCTTT	CASSLTHRTHSEAFF
TRBJ1-4	NA	TRBD1	TRBV5-8	TGTGCCAGCAGCTTGGAAGGGACAGACTCTGAAAAACTGTTTTTT	CASSLEGTDSEKLFF
TRBJ2-3	once	TRBD1	TRBV29-1	TGCAGCGTTGAATTCCTAAGGACAGGGGGTATAGATACGCAGTATTTT	CSVEFLRTGGIDTQYF
TRBJ1-2	NA	TRBD1	TRBV7-9	TGTGCCAGCAGCTTAGGGACAGGAGCTCCCAACTATGGCTACACCTTC	CASSLGTGAPNYGYTF
TRBJ2-5	NA	TRBD2	TRBV4-1	TGCGCCAGCAGCCTCGGGACTAGCAGCGGGGGCAGAGAGACCCAGTACTTC	CASSLGTSSGGRETQYF
TRBJ2-1	NA	NA	TRBV11-2	TGTGCCAGCAGCTTATTCGAGTACAATGAGCAGTTCTTC	CASSLFEYNEQFF
TRBJ2-3	NA	TRBD2	TRBV28	TGTGCCAGCAGTCTAGGGACTAGCGGGGGAGGGACGCAGTATTTT	CASSLGTSGGGTQYF